The rows below give T cell receptor beta chains drawn from one sample of a study of blood T cells in healthy people across ages. A single record per CDR3 protein comes from TCRdb applying MiXCR to the 5' RACE reads. This table holds approximately 850,000 distinct CDR3 sequences, roughly 44% found once. The sequenced sample was blood. These TCRs come from a man between 60 and 75 years old in good health. Each CDR3 is given with its conserved first and last residue. The D gene is left open where the match is weak. The size of a clone is reported for some rows only, either as once, few or many, or as a class for expanded clones.

j_call: TRBJ1-2
v_call: TRBV6-5
d_call: NA
clone_size: NA
cdr3_aa: CASRNGQFVNYGYTF
cdr3_nt: TGTGCCAGCAGAAACGGACAGTTTGTTAACTATGGCTACACCTTC

j_call: TRBJ2-7
v_call: TRBV12-3/TRBV12-4
d_call: TRBD2
clone_size: few
cdr3_aa: CASSPKTSGVPYEQYF
cdr3_nt: TGTGCCAGCAGTCCGAAGACTAGCGGGGTCCCCTACGAGCAGTACTTC

j_call: TRBJ2-7
v_call: TRBV5-1
d_call: TRBD1
clone_size: NA
cdr3_aa: CASSATGTAYEQYF
cdr3_nt: TGCGCCAGCAGCGCTACCGGGACAGCCTACGAGCAGTACTTC

j_call: TRBJ2-5
v_call: TRBV15
d_call: NA
clone_size: few
cdr3_aa: CATSYPQGEETQYF
cdr3_nt: TGTGCCACCAGCTACCCACAGGGCGAAGAGACCCAGTACTTC

j_call: TRBJ2-7
v_call: TRBV5-1
d_call: NA
clone_size: NA
cdr3_aa: CASSLESRDHEQYF
cdr3_nt: TGCGCCAGCAGCTTGGAATCCAGGGACCACGAGCAGTACTTC

j_call: TRBJ2-7
v_call: TRBV7-2
d_call: NA
clone_size: NA
cdr3_aa: CASSIHMSGDAYEQYF
cdr3_nt: TGTGCCAGCAGCATCCATATGTCCGGGGACGCGTACGAGCAGTACTTC

j_call: TRBJ2-6
v_call: TRBV4-3
d_call: NA
clone_size: NA
cdr3_aa: CASSQATQGGPGANVLTF
cdr3_nt: TGCGCCAGCAGCCAAGCAACGCAGGGTGGCCCTGGGGCCAACGTCCTGACTTTC

j_call: TRBJ1-2
v_call: TRBV5-5
d_call: NA
clone_size: NA
cdr3_aa: CASSLGVDGYTF
cdr3_nt: TGTGCCAGCAGCTTGGGTGTAGATGGCTACACCTTC

j_call: TRBJ2-1
v_call: TRBV20-1
d_call: TRBD2
clone_size: NA
cdr3_aa: CSARATGTSNSYNEQFF
cdr3_nt: TGCAGTGCTAGAGCAACCGGGACTAGCAATTCCTACAATGAGCAGTTCTTC

j_call: TRBJ2-4
v_call: TRBV12-3/TRBV12-4
d_call: TRBD2
clone_size: few
cdr3_aa: CASSLASGLAGGIKNIQYF
cdr3_nt: TGTGCCAGCAGTTTAGCTTCGGGACTAGCGGGGGGGATCAAAAACATTCAGTACTTC

j_call: TRBJ2-7
v_call: TRBV6-1
d_call: NA
clone_size: NA
cdr3_aa: CASSEAEEYEQYF
cdr3_nt: TGTGCCAGCAGTGAAGCGGAGGAATACGAGCAGTACTTC

j_call: TRBJ1-1
v_call: TRBV4-1
d_call: NA
clone_size: NA
cdr3_aa: CASSPPGGYTEAFF
cdr3_nt: TGCGCCAGCAGCCCCCCGGGGGGCTACACTGAAGCTTTCTTT

j_call: TRBJ1-2
v_call: TRBV7-8
d_call: NA
clone_size: few
cdr3_aa: CASSQRPTGNLNYGYTF
cdr3_nt: TGTGCCAGCAGTCAAAGGCCCACAGGGAATCTTAACTATGGCTACACCTTC

j_call: TRBJ2-3
v_call: TRBV5-1
d_call: TRBD2
clone_size: NA
cdr3_aa: CASSLGPSGGSDTQYF
cdr3_nt: TGCGCCAGCAGCTTGGGTCCTAGCGGGGGCTCGGATACGCAGTATTTT

j_call: TRBJ1-6
v_call: TRBV3-1
d_call: NA
clone_size: NA
cdr3_aa: CASSQEGSLHF
cdr3_nt: TGTGCCAGCAGCCAAGAGGGGAGCCTCCACTTT

j_call: TRBJ1-6
v_call: TRBV27
d_call: NA
clone_size: many
cdr3_aa: CASRADSSSPLHF
cdr3_nt: TGTGCCAGCAGAGCCGACAGTTCTTCACCCCTCCACTTT

j_call: TRBJ2-7
v_call: TRBV6-1
d_call: NA
clone_size: once
cdr3_aa: CASRSPGNYNGQYF
cdr3_nt: TGTGCCAGCAGGAGTCCGGGAAATTACAATGGGCAGTACTTC

j_call: TRBJ2-5
v_call: TRBV6-5
d_call: TRBD2
clone_size: NA
cdr3_aa: CASSWQGTSGGLQETQYF
cdr3_nt: TGTGCCAGCAGTTGGCAGGGGACTAGCGGGGGACTCCAAGAGACCCAGTACTTC

j_call: TRBJ2-1
v_call: TRBV20-1
d_call: TRBD2
clone_size: NA
cdr3_aa: CSARASSAGGYNEQFF
cdr3_nt: TGCAGTGCTAGAGCCTCTTCTGCGGGGGGTTACAATGAGCAGTTCTTC

j_call: TRBJ1-5
v_call: TRBV12-3/TRBV12-4
d_call: NA
clone_size: NA
cdr3_aa: CASSLGATGQPQHF
cdr3_nt: TGTGCCAGCAGTTTAGGAGCGACGGGTCAGCCCCAGCATTTT

j_call: TRBJ2-5
v_call: TRBV27
d_call: NA
clone_size: NA
cdr3_aa: CASSPLTGRETQYF
cdr3_nt: TGTGCCAGCAGTCCCCTGACCGGGCGGGAGACCCAGTACTTC

j_call: TRBJ1-2
v_call: TRBV30
d_call: TRBD1
clone_size: few
cdr3_aa: CAWSQGASGYTF
cdr3_nt: TGTGCCTGGAGTCAGGGGGCCTCGGGCTACACCTTC

j_call: TRBJ2-5
v_call: TRBV10-3
d_call: TRBD1
clone_size: few
cdr3_aa: CAGGTGQETQYF
cdr3_nt: TGTGCCGGGGGGACAGGGCAAGAGACCCAGTACTTC

j_call: TRBJ2-7
v_call: TRBV9
d_call: NA
clone_size: NA
cdr3_aa: CASSVGGGAGSWEQYF
cdr3_nt: TGTGCCAGCAGCGTAGGAGGGGGCGCGGGGTCCTGGGAGCAGTACTTC

j_call: TRBJ1-2
v_call: TRBV4-1
d_call: NA
clone_size: NA
cdr3_aa: CASSQEKFLGIYYGYTF
cdr3_nt: TGCGCCAGCAGCCAAGAAAAATTTTTGGGCATCTACTATGGCTACACCTTC

j_call: TRBJ2-5
v_call: TRBV20-1
d_call: NA
clone_size: once
cdr3_aa: CSARGGSGVVHEQYF
cdr3_nt: TGCAGTGCTAGGGGGGGCAGCGGGGTAGTCCATGAGCAGTACTTC

j_call: TRBJ1-1
v_call: TRBV15
d_call: NA
clone_size: NA
cdr3_aa: CATSDRKGSTEAFF
cdr3_nt: TGTGCCACCAGCGACCGCAAGGGATCGACTGAAGCTTTCTTT

j_call: TRBJ2-3
v_call: TRBV7-2
d_call: NA
clone_size: few
cdr3_aa: CASSLGGPPTDTQYF
cdr3_nt: TGTGCCAGCAGCTTAGGTGGGCCCCCCACAGATACGCAGTATTTT

j_call: TRBJ2-3
v_call: TRBV7-2
d_call: NA
clone_size: few
cdr3_aa: CASSYEGGIDTQYF
cdr3_nt: TGTGCCAGCAGCTACGAGGGGGGGATAGATACGCAGTATTTT

j_call: TRBJ2-5
v_call: TRBV11-3
d_call: NA
clone_size: NA
cdr3_aa: CASSLDLWAADNQETQYF
cdr3_nt: TGTGCCAGCAGCTTAGATCTCTGGGCCGCAGATAATCAAGAGACCCAGTACTTC

j_call: TRBJ2-1
v_call: TRBV6-6
d_call: NA
clone_size: few
cdr3_aa: CASSDVGYYNEQFF
cdr3_nt: TGTGCCAGCAGCGACGTCGGATACTACAATGAGCAGTTCTTC

j_call: TRBJ1-1
v_call: TRBV2
d_call: NA
clone_size: NA
cdr3_aa: CASRTGLMNTEAFF
cdr3_nt: TGTGCCAGCAGGACCGGACTGATGAACACTGAAGCTTTCTTT

j_call: TRBJ1-4
v_call: TRBV3-1
d_call: TRBD1
clone_size: many
cdr3_aa: CASRQFHTSTGGNEKLFF
cdr3_nt: TGTGCCAGCAGACAATTTCACACCTCGACAGGGGGCAATGAAAAACTGTTTTTT

j_call: TRBJ1-1
v_call: TRBV5-1
d_call: NA
clone_size: NA
cdr3_aa: CASSLLDKGNTEAFF
cdr3_nt: TGCGCCAGCAGCTTACTCGACAAGGGGAACACTGAAGCTTTCTTT

j_call: TRBJ1-5
v_call: TRBV29-1
d_call: NA
clone_size: NA
cdr3_aa: CSVERLWSGYQPQHF
cdr3_nt: TGCAGCGTTGAAAGGTTGTGGTCAGGGTATCAGCCCCAGCATTTT

j_call: TRBJ2-2
v_call: TRBV15
d_call: NA
clone_size: NA
cdr3_aa: CATSRAPKTPGNTGELFF
cdr3_nt: TGTGCCACCAGCAGAGCCCCAAAGACTCCGGGGAACACCGGGGAGCTGTTTTTT

j_call: TRBJ2-7
v_call: TRBV7-6
d_call: NA
clone_size: NA
cdr3_aa: CASSSFEGIYEQYF
cdr3_nt: TGTGCCAGCAGCTCCTTTGAAGGAATCTACGAGCAGTACTTC

j_call: TRBJ1-4
v_call: TRBV7-2
d_call: TRBD1
clone_size: NA
cdr3_aa: CASSLAGQGRLGEKLFF
cdr3_nt: TGTGCCAGCAGCTTGGCGGGACAGGGGCGTTTAGGTGAAAAACTGTTTTTT

j_call: TRBJ1-6
v_call: TRBV5-6
d_call: NA
clone_size: few
cdr3_aa: CASSRGRTNSPLHF
cdr3_nt: TGTGCCAGCAGCCGGGGACGTACCAATTCACCCCTCCACTTT

j_call: TRBJ2-3
v_call: TRBV6-1
d_call: NA
clone_size: NA
cdr3_aa: CASSVQTTSTDTQYF
cdr3_nt: TGTGCCAGCAGTGTACAGACAACTAGCACAGATACGCAGTATTTT

j_call: TRBJ1-4
v_call: TRBV20-1
d_call: TRBD1
clone_size: NA
cdr3_aa: CSAGTAVNEKLFF
cdr3_nt: TGCAGTGCCGGGACAGCGGTGAATGAAAAACTGTTTTTT

j_call: TRBJ1-2
v_call: TRBV14
d_call: TRBD1
clone_size: NA
cdr3_aa: CASREGTGGSANYGYTF
cdr3_nt: TGTGCCAGCCGAGAGGGGACAGGGGGATCAGCTAACTATGGCTACACCTTC

j_call: TRBJ1-5
v_call: TRBV20-1
d_call: TRBD1
clone_size: NA
cdr3_aa: CSARRDREGGNQPQHF
cdr3_nt: TGCAGTGCTAGAAGGGACAGGGAAGGGGGCAATCAGCCCCAGCATTTT

j_call: TRBJ2-7
v_call: TRBV20-1
d_call: TRBD1
clone_size: NA
cdr3_aa: CSANRGSYEQYF
cdr3_nt: TGCAGTGCTAACAGGGGATCCTACGAGCAGTACTTC

j_call: TRBJ1-5
v_call: TRBV6-1
d_call: NA
clone_size: few
cdr3_aa: CASSGKVGTGIGNQPQHF
cdr3_nt: TGTGCCAGCAGTGGAAAAGTCGGCACAGGGATCGGCAATCAGCCCCAGCATTTT

j_call: TRBJ2-5
v_call: TRBV20-1
d_call: NA
clone_size: NA
cdr3_aa: CSARDVRYQETQYF
cdr3_nt: TGCAGTGCTAGAGATGTCAGGTACCAAGAGACCCAGTACTTC

j_call: TRBJ2-1
v_call: TRBV20-1
d_call: NA
clone_size: NA
cdr3_aa: CSAREGGIKHDEQFF
cdr3_nt: TGCAGTGCTAGAGAAGGCGGAATTAAGCATGATGAGCAGTTCTTC

j_call: TRBJ2-7
v_call: TRBV29-1
d_call: TRBD1
clone_size: NA
cdr3_aa: CSVEEGGFGTGTLEQYF
cdr3_nt: TGCAGCGTTGAGGAGGGGGGCTTCGGGACAGGGACCCTCGAGCAGTACTTC

j_call: TRBJ2-5
v_call: TRBV27
d_call: NA
clone_size: NA
cdr3_aa: CASSFRQPGDYELYF
cdr3_nt: TGTGCCAGCAGTTTTAGGCAGCCCGGCGACTACGAGCTGTACTTC

j_call: TRBJ2-3
v_call: TRBV3-1
d_call: NA
clone_size: NA
cdr3_aa: CASSQDSKRGTSDTQYF
cdr3_nt: TGTGCCAGCAGCCAAGATTCAAAAAGGGGCACGTCAGATACGCAGTATTTT

j_call: TRBJ1-1
v_call: TRBV5-1
d_call: NA
clone_size: NA
cdr3_aa: CASSLAPRGETEAFF
cdr3_nt: TGCGCCAGCAGCTTGGCCCCCAGGGGAGAAACTGAAGCTTTCTTT